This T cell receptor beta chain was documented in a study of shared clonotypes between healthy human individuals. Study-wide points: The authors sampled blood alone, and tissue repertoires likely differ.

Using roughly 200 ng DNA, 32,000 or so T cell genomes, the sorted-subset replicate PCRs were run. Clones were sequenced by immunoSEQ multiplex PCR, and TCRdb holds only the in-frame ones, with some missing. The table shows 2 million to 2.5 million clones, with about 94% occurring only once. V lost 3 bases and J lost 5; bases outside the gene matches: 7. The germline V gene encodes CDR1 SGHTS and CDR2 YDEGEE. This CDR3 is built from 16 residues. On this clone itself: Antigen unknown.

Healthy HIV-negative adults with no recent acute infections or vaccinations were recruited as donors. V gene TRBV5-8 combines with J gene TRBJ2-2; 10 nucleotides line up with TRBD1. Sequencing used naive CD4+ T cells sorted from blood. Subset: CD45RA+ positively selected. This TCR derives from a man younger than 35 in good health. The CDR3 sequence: CASSSILDRGTGELFF. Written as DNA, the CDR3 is TGTGCCAGCAGCTCAATTTTGGACAGGGGGACCGGGGAGCTGTTTTTT.